One and the same sample provided the 18 T cell receptor beta chains below, sequenced in a study of blood T cell repertoires in COVID-19. Clones were sequenced by immunoSEQ multiplex PCR, and TCRdb holds only the in-frame ones, with some missing. The sample contains 130,000 to 150,000 clones, 80% to 90% of which appear only once. Sequencing was carried out using peripheral blood. The receptor source for this set is a young man with COVID-19, enrolled during active disease.

The chain is built from TRBV25-1 and TRBJ1-4, with D maybe TRBD1 (6 bases). V lost 5 bases to trimming and J lost 5 bases, with 15 bases between them. The CDR3 is 15 amino acids. Germline V gives CDR1 MGHDK, CDR2 SYGVNS. CDR3 nucleotides: TGTGCCAGCAGTCCGCCACAGGGTACAAATGAAAAACTGTTTTTT. Its protein product is CASSPPQGTNEKLFF.

The count of this clone is one. This sequence joins TRBV27 and TRBJ2-1, with TRBD2 matching 7 bases. The germline CDR1 and CDR2 sequences are MNHEY and SMNVEV (reference sequence). V was clipped by 1 base and J by 5 bases; unmatched bases: 8. There are 16 residues in the CDR3. This CDR3 reads CASSLLAGVKHNEQFF. For the CDR3, the DNA is TGTGCCAGCAGTTTATTGGCGGGAGTTAAACACAATGAGCAGTTCTTC.

Only one count was recorded for this clone. The J gene is TRBJ2-5, the V gene TRBV5-1; D may be TRBD1 (6 bases). Per the germline V gene, CDR1 is SGHRS and CDR2 is YFSETQ. There are 16 residues in the CDR3. V was cut by 3 bases and J by 2 bases, with 17 bases left in between. The CDR3 sequence is CASSSNGGAFQETQYF. The CDR3 DNA reads as TGCGCCAGCAGCTCAAATGGGGGCGCTTTTCAAGAGACCCAGTACTTC.

CDR3 amino acids: CASSYPTSGEYNEQFF. The CDR3 DNA is TGTGCCAGCAGTTACCCCACTAGCGGGGAATACAATGAGCAGTTCTTC. V usage is TRBV6-5 and J usage is TRBJ2-1, with TRBD2 matching 10 bases. The CDR3 runs to 16 residues. The germline V gene has CDR1 MNHEY and CDR2 SVGAGI. Trimming at V came to 2 bases and at J to 4 bases, leaving 5 bases not matched to a gene.

This chain uses TRBV6-5 with TRBJ2-5; TRBD1 matches 7 bases. In germline, CDR1 is MNHEY, CDR2 SVGAGI. The CDR3 consists of 14 residues. V lost 0 bases, J lost 3 bases, and 1 base stayed unmatched. The CDR3 bases are TGTGCCAGCAGTTACTCGGGGACAGAAGAGACCCAGTACTTC. Its translation: CASSYSGTEETQYF.

The rearrangement uses TRBV24-1 and TRBJ2-1; TRBD1 might be the D (5 bases). V was trimmed by 5 bases and J by 7 bases, leaving 17 bases between them. This CDR3 region has 15 residues. The germline V gene encodes CDR1 KGHDR and CDR2 SFDVKD. Here the CDR3 reads CATSVPGQGKNEQFF. The CDR3 DNA reads as TGTGCCACCAGTGTCCCGGGCCAGGGAAAGAATGAGCAGTTCTTC.

This clone was seen more than once but under ten times. CDR3 region: CASSEYFEGGYTF. The CDR3 nucleotides read TGTGCCAGCAGTGAATATTTTGAGGGTGGCTACACCTTC. The rearrangement links TRBV25-1 to TRBJ1-2; no firm D call. Trimming cost V 0 bases and J 7 bases, with 9 bases left between them. In germline, CDR1 is MGHDK, CDR2 SYGVNS. This CDR3 comprises 13 residues.

This clone was recorded only once. The rearrangement joins TRBV10-3 to TRBJ2-5, with 9 nucleotides matching TRBD1. CDR3 length equals 17 residues. The junction had 12 bases not matched to a gene; V was cut back by 5 bases and J by 2 bases. Per the germline V gene, CDR1 is ENHRY and CDR2 is SYGVKD. CDR3 sequence: CAISPHGTGKGQETQYF. CDR3 DNA: TGTGCCATCAGTCCCCATGGGACAGGGAAGGGTCAAGAGACCCAGTACTTC.

V and J are TRBV25-1 and TRBJ2-1; 8 positions agree with TRBD2. The CDR3 has 16 amino acids. Losses at the gene ends were 4 bases for V and 1 base for J; bases not matched to a gene: 6. Germline CDR1 MGHDK, CDR2 SYGVNS. The CDR3 reads CASSGSGRRSYNEQFF. CDR3 coding DNA: TGTGCCAGCAGTGGGAGCGGGAGAAGGTCCTACAATGAGCAGTTCTTC.

This clone was counted a single time. This chain uses TRBV12-3 or TRBV12-4 with TRBJ1-1, with D maybe TRBD1 (5 bases). Trimming removed 3 bases from V and 5 bases from J, with 7 bases in between. This CDR3 is 12 amino acids long. The CDR3 DNA sequence: TGTGCCAGCAGTTTTGGGGGGACTGAAGCTTTCTTT. Amino acids: CASSFGGTEAFF.

V usage is TRBV30 and J usage is TRBJ2-2; D possibly corresponds to TRBD1 (6 bases). Trimming removed 1 base from V and 4 bases from J, with 10 bases in between. Germline V CDR1 and CDR2: GTSNPN, SVGIG (reference sequence). The CDR3 spans 14 residues. In DNA, the CDR3 is TGTGCCTGGAGTGCGACAGGAATCACCGGGGAGCTGTTTTTT. This translates into CAWSATGITGELFF.

This chain links TRBV15 with TRBJ2-2, with D perhaps TRBD2 (6 bases). CDR3 size: 15 residues. Germline V gene sequence: CDR1 LNHNV, CDR2 YYDKDF (reference sequence). V dropped 4 bases and J dropped 2 bases, with 11 bases sitting between them. CDR3 sequence: CATSKGTLNTGELFF. The DNA of the CDR3 is TGTGCCACCAGCAAGGGGACTCTAAACACCGGGGAGCTGTTTTTT.

CDR3 amino acids: CASSYSSGTGYNSPLHF. The CDR3 nucleotides read TGTGCCAGCAGTTACTCCTCCGGGACAGGATATAATTCACCCCTCCACTTT. The V call is TRBV6-2 or TRBV6-3, the J call TRBJ1-6; 8 nucleotides align to TRBD1. Trimming cost V 0 bases and J 4 bases; bases outside gene matches: 5. The CDR3 runs to 17 residues. The germline gives CDR1 MNHEY, CDR2 SVGEGT.

The rearrangement uses TRBV28 and TRBJ2-2; 8 nucleotides agree with TRBD1. Germline loops: CDR1 MDHEN, CDR2 SYDVKM. This CDR3 has 16 residues. V was pared by 5 bases and J by 4 bases, with 9 bases of the junction left unmatched. The CDR3: CASSLTGTGFTGELFF. CDR3 nucleotide sequence: TGTGCCAGCAGTCTGACCGGGACAGGATTCACCGGGGAGCTGTTTTTT.

For the CDR3, the DNA is TGTGCCAGCAGCCCCCCCATTCCCGGGAGAGCCGGGGAGCTGTTTTTT. It translates to CASSPPIPGRAGELFF. The chain carries TRBV3-1 (or the pseudogene TRBV3-2) and TRBJ2-2; perhaps TRBD2 as D (6 bases). Germline V gene data show CDR1 as LGHDT and CDR2 as YNNKEL (reference sequence). V lost 4 bases, J lost 6 bases, and 18 bases lay in between. The CDR3 length is 16 residues.

This clone was counted only a few times. V usage is TRBV6-6 and J usage is TRBJ2-1, with TRBD2 matching over 8 bases. The J segment lost 6 bases and the V segment lost 7 bases, leaving 11 bases of the junction unmatched. From germline, CDR1 is MNHNY and CDR2 SVGAGI (reference sequence). This CDR3 has 15 residues. CDR3: CASTGGTSRFNEQFF. The CDR3 DNA sequence: TGTGCCAGCACCGGAGGGACTAGTCGGTTCAATGAGCAGTTCTTC.

The chain employs TRBV28 and TRBJ2-7; possibly TRBD1 for D (7 bases). Germline V gene data show CDR1 as MDHEN and CDR2 as SYDVKM. The CDR3 covers 18 residues. V shed 2 bases and J shed 1 base, with 21 bases lying between them. CDR3 in DNA: TGTGCCAGCAGTTTAAAGGCCTCGGGGCGGGACAGTTCCTACGAGCAGTACTTC. Its protein product is CASSLKASGRDSSYEQYF. Full variable domain (outside the CDR3, taken from reference TRBV28 and TRBJ2-7): DVKVTQSSRYLVKRTGEKVFLECVQDMDHENMFWYRQDPGLGLRLIYFSYDVKMKEKGDIPEGYSVSREKKERFSLILESASTNQTSMYLCASSLKASGRDSSYEQYFGPGTRLTVT.

This clone has just one count. J is TRBJ2-1 and V is TRBV28; no firm D call. Trimming pared 6 bases from V and 5 bases from J, leaving 14 bases between. Germline values: CDR1 MDHEN, CDR2 SYDVKM. This CDR3 region has 14 residues. CDR3 DNA sequence: TGTGCCAGCAGCCCTTTGGGCCATGACAATGAGCAGTTCTTC. Its protein product is CASSPLGHDNEQFF.